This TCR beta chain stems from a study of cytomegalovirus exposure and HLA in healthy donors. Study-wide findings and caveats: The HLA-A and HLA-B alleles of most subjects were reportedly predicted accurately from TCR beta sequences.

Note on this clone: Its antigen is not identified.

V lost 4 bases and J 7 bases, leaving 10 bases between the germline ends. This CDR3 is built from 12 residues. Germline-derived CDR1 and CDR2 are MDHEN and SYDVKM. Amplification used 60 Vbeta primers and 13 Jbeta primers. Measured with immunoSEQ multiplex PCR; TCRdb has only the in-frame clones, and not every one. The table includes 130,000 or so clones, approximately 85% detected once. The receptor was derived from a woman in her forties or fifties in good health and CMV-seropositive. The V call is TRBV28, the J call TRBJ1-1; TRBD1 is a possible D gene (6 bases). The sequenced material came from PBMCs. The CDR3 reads CASSSDRIEAFF. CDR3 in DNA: TGTGCCAGCAGTTCGGACAGAATTGAAGCTTTCTTT.